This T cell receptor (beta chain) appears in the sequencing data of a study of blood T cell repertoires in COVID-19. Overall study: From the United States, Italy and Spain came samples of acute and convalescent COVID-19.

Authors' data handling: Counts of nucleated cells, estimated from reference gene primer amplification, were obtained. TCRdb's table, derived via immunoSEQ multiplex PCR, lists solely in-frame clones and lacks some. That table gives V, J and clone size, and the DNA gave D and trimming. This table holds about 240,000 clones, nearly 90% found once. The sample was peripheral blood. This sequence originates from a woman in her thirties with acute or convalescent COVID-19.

The CDR3 spells CASSEGGYEQYF. The CDR3 nucleotides are TGTGCCAGCAGTGAGGGGGGATACGAGCAGTACTTC. This chain joins TRBV25-1 and TRBJ2-7, with a possible D match to TRBD2 (6 bases). CDR1 and CDR2 from the germline V gene are MGHDK and SYGVNS. The CDR3 is 12 amino acids. With 3 bases removed from V and 4 bases from J, the gap between germline ends came to 7 bases.